This is a list of T cell receptor beta chains from one sample in a study of T cells after somatic rescue of genetic block. TCRdb's table, derived via immunoSEQ multiplex PCR, lists solely in-frame clones and lacks some. The sample shows 110,000 or so clones, around nine tenths of them seen only once. What was sequenced was peripheral blood mononuclear cells (PBMCs). Every receptor here comes from a woman between 18 and 29 years old. Both conserved end residues are part of each CDR3. The D gene is left open where the match is weak. Size is stated for part of the rows, as once, few or many counts, or as a class when the clone is expanded.

V: TRBV15; size: -; J: TRBJ2-7; D: -; DNA: TGTGCCACCAGCAGGGCGGGCACCCAGCTATACGAGCAGTACTTC; CDR3: CATSRAGTQLYEQYF
V: TRBV9; size: -; J: TRBJ2-7; D: -; DNA: TGTGCCAGCAGCGTATCCCCGACAGTCTACGAGCAGTACTTC; CDR3: CASSVSPTVYEQYF
V: TRBV4-2; size: -; J: TRBJ1-5; D: -; DNA: TGTGCCAGCAGCCAAGAACTGAGCAATCAGCCCCAGCATTTT; CDR3: CASSQELSNQPQHF
V: TRBV9; size: -; J: TRBJ1-2; D: -; DNA: TGTGCCAGCAGCGTAGATCAGGGCGGTGGCTACACCTTC; CDR3: CASSVDQGGGYTF
V: TRBV11-3; size: once; J: TRBJ1-3; D: TRBD1; DNA: TGTGCCAGCAGCCCTCAGACAGGGGCTGGAAACACCATATATTTT; CDR3: CASSPQTGAGNTIYF
V: TRBV5-4; size: -; J: TRBJ2-7; D: TRBD1; DNA: TGTGCCAGCAGCTTTTCAGGGGGCGCTTACGAGCAGTACTTC; CDR3: CASSFSGGAYEQYF
V: TRBV7-2; size: -; J: TRBJ1-1; D: -; DNA: TGTGCCAGCAGCTTAGTAGGGGGGCCTGGGACTGAAGCTTTCTTT; CDR3: CASSLVGGPGTEAFF
V: TRBV7-2; size: -; J: TRBJ1-5; D: -; DNA: TGTGCCAGCAGCTTACGCCCCTTGGAGCCCCAGCATTTT; CDR3: CASSLRPLEPQHF
V: TRBV7-2; size: -; J: TRBJ2-1; D: -; DNA: TGTGCCAGCAGCTTAGAATTTAGGTCTCATCGGTTCTTC; CDR3: CASSLEFRSHRFF
V: TRBV10-3; size: -; J: TRBJ1-3; D: TRBD1; DNA: TGTGCCATCAGTGAAACCGGGACAGGAGACGGAAACACCATATATTTT; CDR3: CAISETGTGDGNTIYF
V: TRBV7-2; size: -; J: TRBJ1-1; D: -; DNA: TGTGCCAGCAGCTTACGGAGCACTGAAGCTTTCTTT; CDR3: CASSLRSTEAFF
V: TRBV7-9; size: -; J: TRBJ1-2; D: -; DNA: TGTGCCAGCAGCTTAGCGAACGGAGAGTGCACCTTC; CDR3: CASSLANGECTF
V: TRBV10-3; size: -; J: TRBJ1-3; D: TRBD1; DNA: TGTGCCAGCGGGACCCTCAGGGGGGCTTCTGGAAACACCATATATTTT; CDR3: CASGTLRGASGNTIYF
V: TRBV5-6; size: -; J: TRBJ2-1; D: TRBD2; DNA: TGTGCCAGCAGCTTACTAGCGGGGGGAGACAATGAGCAGTTCTTC; CDR3: CASSLLAGGDNEQFF
V: TRBV2; size: -; J: TRBJ1-5; D: -; DNA: TGTGCCAGCAGTGGAGGGGGAAATAGCAATCAGCCCCAGCATTTT; CDR3: CASSGGGNSNQPQHF
V: TRBV10-3; size: -; J: TRBJ1-2; D: TRBD1; DNA: TGTGCCATCAGTGAGTCGGCAGGGGGAAGCTACACCTTC; CDR3: CAISESAGGSYTF
V: TRBV5-1; size: -; J: TRBJ2-3; D: -; DNA: TGCGCCAGCAGCGAGAACACAGATACGCAGTATTTT; CDR3: CASSENTDTQYF
V: TRBV5-4; size: -; J: TRBJ1-3; D: -; DNA: TGTGCCAGCAGCTTTCTACTCCTCTCCCGAGGAAACACCATATATTTT; CDR3: CASSFLLLSRGNTIYF
V: TRBV7-8; size: -; J: TRBJ2-7; D: TRBD1; DNA: TGTGCCAGCAGCTTTGGGCAGGGGGCACGCTACGAGCAGTACTTC; CDR3: CASSFGQGARYEQYF
V: TRBV11-2; size: -; J: TRBJ2-7; D: -; DNA: TGTGCCAGCAGCTTAGTGTCACAGTACGAGCAGTACTTC; CDR3: CASSLVSQYEQYF
V: TRBV18; size: -; J: TRBJ2-1; D: -; DNA: TGTGCCAGCTCACCATTGGGGGCAGAGGGCAATGAGCAGTTCTTC; CDR3: CASSPLGAEGNEQFF
V: TRBV7-6; size: -; J: TRBJ1-4; D: -; DNA: TGTGCCAGCAGCTTAGATGGGGGAAAACTGTTTTTT; CDR3: CASSLDGGKLFF
V: TRBV5-6; size: once; J: TRBJ1-1; D: TRBD1; DNA: TGTGCCAGCAGCCCGAGACCGGGACAGGGGAAAACGGCTTTCTTT; CDR3: CASSPRPGQGKTAFF
V: TRBV27; size: -; J: TRBJ1-5; D: -; DNA: TGTGCCAGCAGTTTAGTCCCTAGCAATCAGCCCCAGCATTTT; CDR3: CASSLVPSNQPQHF
V: TRBV9; size: -; J: TRBJ2-1; D: -; DNA: TGTGCCAGCAGCGTTAGTAGGACAAAGACCTACAATGAGCAGTTCTTC; CDR3: CASSVSRTKTYNEQFF
V: TRBV30; size: -; J: TRBJ1-3; D: -; DNA: TGTGCCTGGAGTCCTATTGGGACTGGAAACACCATATATTTT; CDR3: CAWSPIGTGNTIYF
V: TRBV18; size: -; J: TRBJ2-3; D: -; DNA: TGTGCCAGTCAGGGACCGGGACACCTTCTCACAGATACGCAGTATTTT; CDR3: CASQGPGHLLTDTQYF